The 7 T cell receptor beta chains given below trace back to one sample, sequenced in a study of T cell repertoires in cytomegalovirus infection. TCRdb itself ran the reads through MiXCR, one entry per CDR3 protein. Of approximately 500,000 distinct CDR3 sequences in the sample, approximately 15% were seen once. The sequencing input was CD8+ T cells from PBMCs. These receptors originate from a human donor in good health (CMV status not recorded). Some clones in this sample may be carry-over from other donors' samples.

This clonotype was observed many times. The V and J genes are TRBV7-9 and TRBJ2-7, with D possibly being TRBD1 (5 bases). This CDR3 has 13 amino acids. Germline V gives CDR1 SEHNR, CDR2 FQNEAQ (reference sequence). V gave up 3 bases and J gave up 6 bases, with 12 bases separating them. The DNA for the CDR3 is TGTGCCAGCAGCTTCACCAGGGATCGCGAGCAGTACTTC. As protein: CASSFTRDREQYF.

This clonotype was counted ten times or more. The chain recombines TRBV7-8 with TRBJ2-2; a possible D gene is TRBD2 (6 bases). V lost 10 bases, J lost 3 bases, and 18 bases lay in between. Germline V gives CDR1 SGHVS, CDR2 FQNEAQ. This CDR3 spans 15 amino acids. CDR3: CAIDRGGDYTGELFF. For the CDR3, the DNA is TGTGCCATCGACCGGGGCGGGGACTACACCGGGGAGCTGTTTTTT.

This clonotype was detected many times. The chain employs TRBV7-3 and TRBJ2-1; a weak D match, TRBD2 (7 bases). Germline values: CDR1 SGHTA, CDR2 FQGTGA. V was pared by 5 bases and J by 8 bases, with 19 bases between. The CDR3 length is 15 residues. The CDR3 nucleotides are TGTGCCAGCAGCCCCGAAGGGGGGGGGGCCGATGAGCAGTTCTTC. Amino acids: CASSPEGGGADEQFF.

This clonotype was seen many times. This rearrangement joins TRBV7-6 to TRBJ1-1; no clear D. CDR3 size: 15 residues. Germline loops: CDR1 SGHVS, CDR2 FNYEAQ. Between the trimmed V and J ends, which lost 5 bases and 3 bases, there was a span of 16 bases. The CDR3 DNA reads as TGTGCCAGCAGCCCCCCAGAGCGACTTTACACTGAAGCTTTCTTT. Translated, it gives CASSPPERLYTEAFF.

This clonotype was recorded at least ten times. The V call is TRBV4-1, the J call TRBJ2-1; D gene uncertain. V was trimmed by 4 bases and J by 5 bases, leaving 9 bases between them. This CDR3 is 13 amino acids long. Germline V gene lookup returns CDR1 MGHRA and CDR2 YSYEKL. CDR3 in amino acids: CASSPRRNNEQFF. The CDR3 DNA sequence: TGCGCCAGCAGCCCCCGAAGGAACAATGAGCAGTTCTTC.

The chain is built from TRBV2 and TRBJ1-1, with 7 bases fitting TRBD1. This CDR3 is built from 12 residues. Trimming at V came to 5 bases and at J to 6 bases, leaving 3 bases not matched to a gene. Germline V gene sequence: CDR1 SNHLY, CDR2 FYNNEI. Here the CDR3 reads CASSNRGPEAFF. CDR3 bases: TGTGCCAGCAGTAACAGGGGTCCTGAAGCTTTCTTT.

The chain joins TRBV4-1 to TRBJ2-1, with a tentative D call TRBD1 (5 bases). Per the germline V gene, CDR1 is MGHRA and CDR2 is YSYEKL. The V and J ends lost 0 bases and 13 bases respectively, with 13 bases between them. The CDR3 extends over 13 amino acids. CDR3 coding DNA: TGCGCCAGCAGCCAAGAGACCTGGCAGGGTCAGTTCTTC. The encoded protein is CASSQETWQGQFF.